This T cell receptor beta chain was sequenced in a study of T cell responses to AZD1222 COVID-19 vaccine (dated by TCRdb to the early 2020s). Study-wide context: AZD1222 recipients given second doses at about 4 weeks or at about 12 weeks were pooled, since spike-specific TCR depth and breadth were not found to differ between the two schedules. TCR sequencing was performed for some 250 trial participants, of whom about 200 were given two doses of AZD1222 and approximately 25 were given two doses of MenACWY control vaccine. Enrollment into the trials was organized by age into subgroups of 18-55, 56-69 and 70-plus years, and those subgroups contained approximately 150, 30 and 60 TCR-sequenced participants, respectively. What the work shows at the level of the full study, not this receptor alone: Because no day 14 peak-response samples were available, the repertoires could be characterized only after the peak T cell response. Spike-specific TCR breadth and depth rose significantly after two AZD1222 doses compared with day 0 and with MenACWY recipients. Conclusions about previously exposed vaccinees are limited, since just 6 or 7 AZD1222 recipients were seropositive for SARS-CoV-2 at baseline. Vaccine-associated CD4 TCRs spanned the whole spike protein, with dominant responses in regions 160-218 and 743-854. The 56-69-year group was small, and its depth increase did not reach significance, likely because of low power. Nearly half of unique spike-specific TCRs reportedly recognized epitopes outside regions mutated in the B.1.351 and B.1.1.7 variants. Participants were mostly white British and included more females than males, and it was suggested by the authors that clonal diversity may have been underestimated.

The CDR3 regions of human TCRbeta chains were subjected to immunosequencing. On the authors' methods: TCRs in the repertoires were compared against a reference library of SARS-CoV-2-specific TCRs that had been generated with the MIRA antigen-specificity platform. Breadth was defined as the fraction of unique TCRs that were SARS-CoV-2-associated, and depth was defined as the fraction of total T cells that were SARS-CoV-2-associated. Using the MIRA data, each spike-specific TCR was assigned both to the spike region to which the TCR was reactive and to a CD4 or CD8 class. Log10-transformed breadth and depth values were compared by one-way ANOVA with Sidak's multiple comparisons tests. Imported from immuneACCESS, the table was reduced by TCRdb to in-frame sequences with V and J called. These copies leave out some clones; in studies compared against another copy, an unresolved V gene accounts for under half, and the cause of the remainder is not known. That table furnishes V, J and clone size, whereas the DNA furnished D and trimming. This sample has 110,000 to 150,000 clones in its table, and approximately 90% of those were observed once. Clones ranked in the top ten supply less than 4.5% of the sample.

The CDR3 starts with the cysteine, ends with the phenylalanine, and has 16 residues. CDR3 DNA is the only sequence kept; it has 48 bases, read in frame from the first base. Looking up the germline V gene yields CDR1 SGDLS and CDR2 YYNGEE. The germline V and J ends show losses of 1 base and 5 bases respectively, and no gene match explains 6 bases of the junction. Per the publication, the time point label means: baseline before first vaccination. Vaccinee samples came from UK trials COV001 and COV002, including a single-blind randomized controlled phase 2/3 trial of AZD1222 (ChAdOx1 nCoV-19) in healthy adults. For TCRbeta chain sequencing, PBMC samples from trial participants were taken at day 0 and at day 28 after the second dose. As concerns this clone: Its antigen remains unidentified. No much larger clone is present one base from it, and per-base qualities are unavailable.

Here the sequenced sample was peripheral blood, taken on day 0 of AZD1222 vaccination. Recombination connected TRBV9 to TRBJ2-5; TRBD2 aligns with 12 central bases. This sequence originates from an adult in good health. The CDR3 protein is CASSVWTSGNGETQYF. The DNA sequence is TGTGCCAGCAGCGTATGGACTAGCGGGAACGGCGAGACCCAGTACTTC.